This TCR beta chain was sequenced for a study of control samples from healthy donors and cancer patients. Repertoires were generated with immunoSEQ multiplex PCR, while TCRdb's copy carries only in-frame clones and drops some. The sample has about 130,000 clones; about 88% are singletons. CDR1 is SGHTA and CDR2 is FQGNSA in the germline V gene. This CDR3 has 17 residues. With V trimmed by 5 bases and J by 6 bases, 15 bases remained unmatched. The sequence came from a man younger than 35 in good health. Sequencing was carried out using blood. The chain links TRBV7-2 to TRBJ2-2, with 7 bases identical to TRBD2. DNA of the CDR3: TGTGCCAGCAGCGCAACCGGGACTAAAGTTGCGGCCGGGGAGCTGTTTTTT. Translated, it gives CASSATGTKVAAGELFF.